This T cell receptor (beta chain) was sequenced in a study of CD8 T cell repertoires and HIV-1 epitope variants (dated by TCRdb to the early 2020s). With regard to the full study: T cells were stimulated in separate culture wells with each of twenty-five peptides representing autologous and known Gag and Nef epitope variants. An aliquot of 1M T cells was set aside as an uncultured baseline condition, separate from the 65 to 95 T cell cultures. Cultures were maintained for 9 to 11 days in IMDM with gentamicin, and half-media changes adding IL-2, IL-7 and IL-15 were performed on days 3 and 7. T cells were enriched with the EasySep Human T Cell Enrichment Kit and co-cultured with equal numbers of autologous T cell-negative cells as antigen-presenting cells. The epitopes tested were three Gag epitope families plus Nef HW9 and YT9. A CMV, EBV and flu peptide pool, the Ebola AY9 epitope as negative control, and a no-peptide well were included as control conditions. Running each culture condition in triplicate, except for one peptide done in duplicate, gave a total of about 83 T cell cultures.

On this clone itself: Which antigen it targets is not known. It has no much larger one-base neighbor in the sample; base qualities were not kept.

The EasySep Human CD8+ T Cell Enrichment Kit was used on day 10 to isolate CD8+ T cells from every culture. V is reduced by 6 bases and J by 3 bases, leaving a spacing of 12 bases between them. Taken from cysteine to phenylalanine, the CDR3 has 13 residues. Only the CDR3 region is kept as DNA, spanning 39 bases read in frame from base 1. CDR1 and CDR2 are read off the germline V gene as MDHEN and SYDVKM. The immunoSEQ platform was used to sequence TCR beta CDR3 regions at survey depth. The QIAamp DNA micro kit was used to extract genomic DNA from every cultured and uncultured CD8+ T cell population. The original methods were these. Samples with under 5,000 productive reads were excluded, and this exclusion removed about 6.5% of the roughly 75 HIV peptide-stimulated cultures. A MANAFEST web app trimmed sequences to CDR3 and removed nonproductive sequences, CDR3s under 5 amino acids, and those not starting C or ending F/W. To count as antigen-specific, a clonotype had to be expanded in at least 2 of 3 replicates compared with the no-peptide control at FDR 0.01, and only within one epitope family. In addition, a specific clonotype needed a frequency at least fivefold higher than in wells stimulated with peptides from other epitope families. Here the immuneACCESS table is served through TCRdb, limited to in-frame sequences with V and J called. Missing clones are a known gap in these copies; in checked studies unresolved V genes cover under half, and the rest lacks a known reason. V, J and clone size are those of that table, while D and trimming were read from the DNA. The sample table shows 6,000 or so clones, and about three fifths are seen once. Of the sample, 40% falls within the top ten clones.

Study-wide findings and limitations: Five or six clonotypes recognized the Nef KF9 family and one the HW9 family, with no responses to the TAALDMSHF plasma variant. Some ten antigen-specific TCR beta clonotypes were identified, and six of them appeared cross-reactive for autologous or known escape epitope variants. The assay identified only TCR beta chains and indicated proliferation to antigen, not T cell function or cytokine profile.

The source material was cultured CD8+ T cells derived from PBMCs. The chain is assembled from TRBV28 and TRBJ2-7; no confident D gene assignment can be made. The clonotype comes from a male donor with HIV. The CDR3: CASSLDNNYEQYF. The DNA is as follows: TGTGCCAGCAGCCTCGATAATAACTACGAGCAGTACTTC.